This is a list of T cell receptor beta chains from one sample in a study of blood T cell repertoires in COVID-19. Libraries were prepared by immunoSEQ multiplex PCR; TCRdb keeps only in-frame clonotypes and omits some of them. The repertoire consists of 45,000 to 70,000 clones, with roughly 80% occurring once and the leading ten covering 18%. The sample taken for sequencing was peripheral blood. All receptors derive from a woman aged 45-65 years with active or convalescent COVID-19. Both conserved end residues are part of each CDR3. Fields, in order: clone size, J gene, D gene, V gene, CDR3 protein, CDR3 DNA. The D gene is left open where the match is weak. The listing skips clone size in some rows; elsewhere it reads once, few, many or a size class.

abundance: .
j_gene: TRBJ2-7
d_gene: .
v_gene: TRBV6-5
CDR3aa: CASKGQPSYEQYF
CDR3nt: TGTGCCAGCAAAGGACAGCCCTCCTACGAGCAGTACTTC

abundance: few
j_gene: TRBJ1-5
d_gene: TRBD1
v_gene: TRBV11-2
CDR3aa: CASSLGTGGSNQPQHF
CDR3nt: TGTGCCAGCAGCTTGGGGACAGGGGGCAGCAATCAGCCCCAGCATTTT

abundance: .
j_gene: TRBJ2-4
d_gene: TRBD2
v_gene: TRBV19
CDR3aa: CASSITGGTKNIQYF
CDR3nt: TGTGCCAGTAGTATTACGGGAGGTACCAAAAACATTCAGTACTTC

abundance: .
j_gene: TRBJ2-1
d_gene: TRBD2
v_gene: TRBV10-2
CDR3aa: CASILGLAAINEQFF
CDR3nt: TGCGCCAGCATCTTGGGACTAGCGGCAATAAATGAGCAGTTCTTC

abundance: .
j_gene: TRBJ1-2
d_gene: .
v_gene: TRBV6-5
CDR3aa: CASSKGVTYTF
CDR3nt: TGTGCCAGTAGCAAAGGGGTTACCTACACCTTC

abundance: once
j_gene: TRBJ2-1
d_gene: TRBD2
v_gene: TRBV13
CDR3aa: CASSSGLPSSYNEQFF
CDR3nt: TGTGCCAGCAGCTCGGGACTACCGAGCTCCTACAATGAGCAGTTCTTC

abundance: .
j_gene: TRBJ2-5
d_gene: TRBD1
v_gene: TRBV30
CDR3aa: CAWNLDRVETQYF
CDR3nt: TGTGCCTGGAACCTGGACAGGGTCGAGACCCAGTACTTC

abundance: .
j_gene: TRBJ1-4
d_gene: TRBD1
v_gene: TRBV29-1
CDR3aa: CSVGGTGSSTNEKLFF
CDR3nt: TGCAGCGTTGGCGGGACAGGGTCCTCAACTAATGAAAAACTGTTTTTT

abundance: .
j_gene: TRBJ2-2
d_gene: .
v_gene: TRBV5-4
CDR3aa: CASSLGPSNTGELFF
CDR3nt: TGTGCCAGCAGTCTGGGCCCATCGAACACCGGGGAGCTGTTTTTT

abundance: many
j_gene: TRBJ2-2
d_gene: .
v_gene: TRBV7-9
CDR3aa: CASSRLNTGELFF
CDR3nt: TGTGCCAGCAGCAGACTCAACACCGGGGAGCTGTTTTTT

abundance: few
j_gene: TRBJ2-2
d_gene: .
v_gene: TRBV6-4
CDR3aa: CASSDESGELFF
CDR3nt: TGTGCCAGCAGTGACGAGTCCGGGGAGCTGTTTTTT

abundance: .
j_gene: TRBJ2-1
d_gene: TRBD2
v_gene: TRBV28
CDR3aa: CASSPPSTAGVNEQFF
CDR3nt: TGTGCCAGCAGTCCCCCCTCAACAGCGGGAGTCAATGAGCAGTTCTTC

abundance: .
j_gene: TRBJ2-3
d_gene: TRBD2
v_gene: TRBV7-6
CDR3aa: CASSLSPSGRYLTDTQYF
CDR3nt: TGTGCCAGCAGCTTATCCCCTAGCGGGAGGTATTTGACAGATACGCAGTATTTT

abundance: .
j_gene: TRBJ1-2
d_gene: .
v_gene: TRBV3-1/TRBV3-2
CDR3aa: CASSLTRGRFPYGYTF
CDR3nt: TGTGCCAGCAGCCTGACGCGGGGGAGGTTTCCCTATGGCTACACCTTC

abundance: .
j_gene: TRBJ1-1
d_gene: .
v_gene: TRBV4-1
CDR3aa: CASSQGGGRSTEAFF
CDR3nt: TGCGCCAGCAGCCAAGGGGGGGGGCGGAGCACTGAAGCTTTCTTT

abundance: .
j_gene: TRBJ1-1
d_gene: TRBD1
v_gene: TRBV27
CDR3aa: CASSPPGQGMNTEAFF
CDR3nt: TGTGCCAGCAGTCCCCCGGGACAGGGGATGAACACTGAAGCTTTCTTT

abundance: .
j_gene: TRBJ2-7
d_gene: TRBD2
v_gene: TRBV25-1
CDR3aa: CASSDRGTSVTYEQYF
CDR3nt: TGTGCCAGCAGTGACCGCGGGACTAGCGTGACCTACGAGCAGTACTTC

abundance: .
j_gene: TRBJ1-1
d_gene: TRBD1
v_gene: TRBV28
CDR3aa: CASRSGQLNTEAFF
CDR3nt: TGTGCCAGCAGGTCGGGACAGCTGAACACTGAAGCTTTCTTT

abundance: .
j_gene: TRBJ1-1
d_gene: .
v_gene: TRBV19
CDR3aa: CASSPTRAEAFF
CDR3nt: TGTGCCAGTAGCCCGACTCGGGCTGAAGCTTTCTTT

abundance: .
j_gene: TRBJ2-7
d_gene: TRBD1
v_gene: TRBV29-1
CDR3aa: CSVGDSYEQYF
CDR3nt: TGCAGCGTAGGGGACAGCTACGAGCAGTACTTC

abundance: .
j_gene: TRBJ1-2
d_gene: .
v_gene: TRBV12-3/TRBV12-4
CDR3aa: CASSFDSSYGYTF
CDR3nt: TGTGCCAGCAGTTTCGACAGTTCATATGGCTACACCTTC

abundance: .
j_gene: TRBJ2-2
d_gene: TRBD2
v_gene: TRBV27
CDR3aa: CASRLAGEDTGELFF
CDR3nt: TGTGCCAGCCGGCTGGCGGGAGAGGACACCGGGGAGCTGTTTTTT

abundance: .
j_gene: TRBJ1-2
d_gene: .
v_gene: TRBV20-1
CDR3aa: CSVRIGYGYTF
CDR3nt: TGCAGTGTTAGGATCGGCTATGGCTACACCTTC

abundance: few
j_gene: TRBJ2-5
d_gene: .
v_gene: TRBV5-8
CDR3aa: CASSFDRQETQYF
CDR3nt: TGTGCCAGCAGCTTCGACAGGCAAGAGACCCAGTACTTC

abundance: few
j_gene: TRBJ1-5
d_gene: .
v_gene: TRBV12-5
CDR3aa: CASALGGEDQPQHF
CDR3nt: TGTGCTAGTGCCTTGGGGGGAGAGGATCAGCCCCAGCATTTT

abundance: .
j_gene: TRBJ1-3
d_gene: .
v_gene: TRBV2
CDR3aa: CASTVLHSGNTIYF
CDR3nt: TGTGCCAGCACAGTGCTTCACTCTGGAAACACCATATATTTT

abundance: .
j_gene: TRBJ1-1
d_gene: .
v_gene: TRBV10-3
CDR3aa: CAISETGNTEAFF
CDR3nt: TGTGCCATCAGCGAGACAGGGAACACTGAAGCTTTCTTT

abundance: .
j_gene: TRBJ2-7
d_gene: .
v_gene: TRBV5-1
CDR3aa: CASSLTGLSYEQYF
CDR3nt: TGCGCCAGCAGCTTGACAGGCCTCTCCTACGAGCAGTACTTC

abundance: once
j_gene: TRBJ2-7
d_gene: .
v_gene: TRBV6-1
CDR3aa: CASSEDVRSHEQYF
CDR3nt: TGTGCCAGCAGTGAAGATGTTAGAAGCCACGAGCAGTACTTC

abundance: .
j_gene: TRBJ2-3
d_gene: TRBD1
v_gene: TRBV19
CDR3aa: CASSSPGTGSTDTQYF
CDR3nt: TGTGCCAGTAGTAGTCCCGGGACAGGGAGCACAGATACGCAGTATTTT

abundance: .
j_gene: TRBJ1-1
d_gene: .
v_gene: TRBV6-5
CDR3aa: CASIRGALNTEAFF
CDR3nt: TGTGCCAGCATTCGGGGGGCCTTGAACACTGAAGCTTTCTTT

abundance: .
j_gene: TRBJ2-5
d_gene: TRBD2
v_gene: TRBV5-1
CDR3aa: CASSLRSGSVQTQYF
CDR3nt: TGCGCCAGCAGCTTACGTAGCGGGAGCGTACAGACCCAGTACTTC

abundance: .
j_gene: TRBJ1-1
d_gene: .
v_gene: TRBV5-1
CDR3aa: CASRSMNTEAFF
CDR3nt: TGCGCCAGCAGATCCATGAACACTGAAGCTTTCTTT

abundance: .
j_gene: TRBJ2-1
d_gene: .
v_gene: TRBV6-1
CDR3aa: CASSEAIQRARSSYNEQFF
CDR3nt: TGTGCCAGCAGTGAAGCGATCCAACGAGCAAGAAGCTCCTACAATGAGCAGTTCTTC

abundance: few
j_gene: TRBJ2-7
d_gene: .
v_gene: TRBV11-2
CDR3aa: CASSIRDTEQYF
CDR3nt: TGTGCCAGCAGCATCCGGGACACCGAGCAGTACTTC

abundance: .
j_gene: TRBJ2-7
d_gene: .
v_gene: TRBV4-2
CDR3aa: CASSQDAAREQYF
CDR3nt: TGTGCCAGCAGCCAAGATGCAGCGCGGGAGCAGTACTTC

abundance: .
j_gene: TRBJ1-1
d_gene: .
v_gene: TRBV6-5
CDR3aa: CASSYAGGRTEAFF
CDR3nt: TGTGCCAGCAGTTACGCCGGCGGGCGCACTGAAGCTTTCTTT

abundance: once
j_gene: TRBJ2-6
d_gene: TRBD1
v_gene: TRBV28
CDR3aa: CASSLRTGWTNVLTF
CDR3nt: TGTGCCAGCAGTTTACGGACAGGGTGGACCAACGTCCTGACTTTC

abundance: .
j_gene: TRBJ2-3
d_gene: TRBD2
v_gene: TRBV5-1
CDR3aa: CASGAGLAAEGADTQYF
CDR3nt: TGCGCCAGCGGGGCCGGACTAGCGGCCGAGGGGGCAGATACGCAGTATTTT

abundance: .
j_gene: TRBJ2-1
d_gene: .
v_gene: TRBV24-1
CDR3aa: CATSEPGLDEQFF
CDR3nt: TGTGCCACCAGTGAGCCGGGGTTGGATGAGCAGTTCTTC

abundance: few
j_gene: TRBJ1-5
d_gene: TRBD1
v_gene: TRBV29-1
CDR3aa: CSVGTADQPQHF
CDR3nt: TGCAGCGTGGGGACAGCTGATCAGCCCCAGCATTTT

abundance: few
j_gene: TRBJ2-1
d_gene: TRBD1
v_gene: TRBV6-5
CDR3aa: CASRRGQDNEQFF
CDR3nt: TGTGCCAGCAGGAGGGGGCAGGACAATGAGCAGTTCTTC

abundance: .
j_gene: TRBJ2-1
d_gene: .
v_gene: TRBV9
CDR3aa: CASSTSRFSGEQFF
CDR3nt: TGTGCCAGCAGCACTTCTAGATTTTCCGGTGAGCAGTTCTTC

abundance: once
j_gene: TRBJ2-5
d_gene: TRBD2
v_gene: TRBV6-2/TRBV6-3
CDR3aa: CASSHGTSSRETQYF
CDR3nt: TGTGCCAGCAGTCACGGGACTAGTAGTAGAGAGACCCAGTACTTC